A selection of T cell receptor beta chains follows, all from one sample in a study of blood T cells in healthy people across ages. One entry per CDR3 protein, called by TCRdb with MiXCR from the 5' RACE reads. The sample carries about 1.6 million distinct CDR3 sequences, 30% to 40% recorded once. Sequencing used blood. These receptors were taken from a woman aged 25-40 years in good health. Both conserved end residues are part of each CDR3.

TRBV27	TRBJ2-1	CASTGRTPYNEQFF
TRBV7-2	TRBJ2-3	CATQVGAGGRTDTQYF
TRBV4-1	TRBJ2-7	CASSPEDSSYEQYF
TRBV7-9	TRBJ2-3	CASSAQGRRVADTQYF
TRBV12-3/TRBV12-4	TRBJ2-2	CASSPPVMRGGRELFF
TRBV20-1	TRBJ2-1	CSASFYNEQFF
TRBV3-1	TRBJ2-5	CASSHRGTLDWETQYF
TRBV10-3	TRBJ1-2	CVITAVGGNYGYTF
TRBV20-1	TRBJ1-2	CSAKSGGAINYGYTF
TRBV7-3	TRBJ2-3	CASSFAGQGGGDTQYF
TRBV18	TRBJ2-7	CASSPSSGGTSYEQYF
TRBV10-3	TRBJ2-2	CAISGTSNTGELFF
TRBV11-2	TRBJ2-4	CASNFFSGLAGEVGIQYF
TRBV6-6	TRBJ2-3	CASTGLAGRTDTQYF
TRBV3-1	TRBJ2-7	CASSVLTSLPNEQYF
TRBV28	TRBJ2-3	CASSLGFSHDTQYF
TRBV6-5	TRBJ2-5	CASSAVLGETQYF